Presented here are 22 T cell receptor beta chains from one specimen sequenced in a study of chemoradiotherapy in HPV16-positive cancers. Sequenced by immunoSEQ multiplex PCR; TCRdb stores in-frame clones only, minus some. The repertoire consists of roughly 2,000 clones, with more than 80% occurring once and the leading ten covering approximately 2.5%. Source: tumor tissue, taken from a patient who underwent chemoradiotherapy. These receptors were collected from a human donor with HPV-associated anogenital cancer.

This chain links TRBV7-9 with TRBJ2-1; 7 nucleotides agree with TRBD2. Germline trimming cut 4 bases from V and 7 bases from J; bases unmatched to any gene: 16. There are 17 residues in the CDR3. CDR1 and CDR2 from the germline V gene are SEHNR and FQNEAQ (reference sequence). The CDR3 sequence is CASSSSKAGLQVNEQFF. The CDR3 DNA sequence: TGTGCCAGCAGCTCGAGTAAAGCGGGACTTCAGGTAAATGAGCAGTTCTTC.

The V and J genes are TRBV7-9 and TRBJ2-5; a possible D gene is TRBD2 (7 bases). This CDR3 is 16 amino acids long. Germline V lookup: CDR1 SEHNR, CDR2 FQNEAQ (reference sequence). Trimming took 2 bases from V and 5 from J, leaving 18 bases between them. CDR3 residues: CASSLQRWGGRETQYF. DNA of the CDR3: TGTGCCAGCAGCTTACAGCGTTGGGGGGGCCGGGAGACCCAGTACTTC.

CDR3 coding DNA: TGTGCCAGCAGCTTAGGGGGGGGGAGTGAGACCCAGTACTTC. It is translated as CASSLGGGSETQYF. The chain uses TRBV7-6 and TRBJ2-5; 7 nucleotides agree with TRBD2. CDR1 is SGHVS and CDR2 is FNYEAQ in the germline V gene. This CDR3 has 14 residues. Losses at the gene ends were 1 base for V and 5 bases for J; bases not matched to a gene: 4.

The chain employs TRBV30 and TRBJ1-2; the D gene is possibly TRBD1 (5 bases). Per the germline V gene, CDR1 is GTSNPN and CDR2 is SVGIG (reference sequence). This CDR3 contains 11 residues. V was pared by 3 bases and J by 7 bases, with 9 bases between. Here the CDR3 DNA reads TGTGCCTGGAGCCCGGGACTTGGCTACACCTTC. Translated: CAWSPGLGYTF.

The chain joins TRBV27 to TRBJ1-6, with no clear D. The germline CDR1 and CDR2 sequences are MNHEY and SMNVEV (reference sequence). CDR3 length: 13 residues. Between the trimmed V and J ends, which lost 3 bases and 8 bases, there was a span of 8 bases. The CDR3 is CASSFQRHSPLHF. CDR3 nucleotides: TGTGCCAGCAGTTTTCAAAGGCATTCACCCCTCCACTTT.

The J gene is TRBJ1-2, the V gene TRBV4-2; a weak D match, TRBD1 (5 bases). The CDR3 spans 15 residues. V lost 0 bases and J lost 4, with 12 bases in between. The V gene's germline CDR1 is LGHNA and CDR2 YNFKEQ. The CDR3 is CASSQEIRAGYGYTF. The CDR3 DNA follows: TGTGCCAGCAGCCAAGAGATCAGGGCGGGCTATGGCTACACCTTC.

This clone appeared once. This sequence joins TRBV15 and TRBJ2-5; D not resolved. Germline loops: CDR1 LNHNV, CDR2 YYDKDF (reference sequence). Trimming pared 5 bases from V and 2 bases from J, leaving 15 bases between. The CDR3 is 15 residues long. CDR3: CATSRTLAVQETQYF. In DNA form, the CDR3 reads TGTGCCACCAGCCGAACTTTAGCCGTTCAAGAGACCCAGTACTTC.

This chain connects TRBV6-6 to TRBJ1-4; the D is unclear. Germline lookup yields CDR1 MNHNY and CDR2 SVGAGI (reference sequence). The V gene lost 6 bases and the J gene lost 7 bases, with 12 bases spanning the gap. The CDR3 is made up of 13 amino acids. The CDR3 here is CASSPPPGEKLFF. The CDR3 bases are TGTGCCAGCAGCCCGCCCCCCGGTGAAAAACTGTTTTTT.

V is TRBV28 and J is TRBJ2-1; 10 positions match TRBD2. Germline V lookup: CDR1 MDHEN, CDR2 SYDVKM. Losses at the gene ends were 8 bases for V and 4 bases for J; bases not matched to a gene: 11. CDR3 length equals 16 residues. The CDR3 bases are TGTGCCAGCCGTTGGCGCGGGACTAGCGTATACAATGAGCAGTTCTTC. This translates into CASRWRGTSVYNEQFF. The whole variable domain, filled in from reference TRBV28 and TRBJ2-1, reads DVKVTQSSRYLVKRTGEKVFLECVQDMDHENMFWYRQDPGLGLRLIYFSYDVKMKEKGDIPEGYSVSREKKERFSLILESASTNQTSMYLCASRWRGTSVYNEQFFGPGTRLTVL.

V gene TRBV18 combines with J gene TRBJ2-2; TRBD1 aligns across 8 bases. Unmatched junction bases numbered 4, after V lost 3 bases and J lost 4 bases. The CDR3 is 15 amino acids. Germline V gives CDR1 KGHSH, CDR2 LQKENI. The CDR3 loop is CASSPITGGTGELFF. DNA for the CDR3: TGTGCCAGCTCACCGATAACAGGGGGCACCGGGGAGCTGTTTTTT.

The CDR3 spells CASSLRTGRDDEQFF. In DNA form, the CDR3 reads TGCGCCAGCAGCTTACGGACAGGGCGGGACGATGAGCAGTTCTTC. The chain recombines TRBV5-1 with TRBJ2-1; 8 nucleotides align to TRBD1. V lost 2 bases to trimming and J lost 8 bases; unmatched junction nucleotides: 9. CDR1 SGHRS and CDR2 YFSETQ come from the germline V gene. This CDR3 is 15 amino acids long. Full variable domain (rest looked up from reference TRBV5-1 and TRBJ2-1): KAGVTQTPRYLIKTRGQQVTLSCSPISGHRSVSWYQQTPGQGLQFLFEYFSETQRNKGNFPGRFSGRQFSNSRSEMNVSTLELGDSALYLCASSLRTGRDDEQFFGPGTRLTVL.

This clone was counted a single time. The CDR3 spells CASSLARHGYTF. For the CDR3, the DNA is TGTGCCAGCAGCTTGGCGAGACATGGCTACACCTTC. V usage is TRBV5-4 and J usage is TRBJ1-2; D is uncertain. This CDR3 is 12 amino acids long. V was trimmed by 0 bases and J by 6 bases, leaving 6 bases between them. Germline loops: CDR1 SGHNT, CDR2 YYREEE (reference sequence).

The chain recombines TRBV19 with TRBJ1-5, with 7 bases that match TRBD1. CDR1 is LNHDA and CDR2 is SQIVND in the germline V gene (reference sequence). Germline trimming cut 6 bases from V and 7 bases from J; bases unmatched to any gene: 6. This CDR3 contains 13 residues. CDR3 DNA sequence: TGTGCCAGTAGCGAGGGGGCCAGGCAGCCCCAGCATTTT. Residues: CASSEGARQPQHF.

This rearrangement joins TRBV11-2 to TRBJ2-3; D is tentatively TRBD1 or TRBD2 (5 bases each). V lost 1 base to trimming and J lost 2 bases, with 10 bases between them. Germline lookup yields CDR1 SGHAT and CDR2 FQNNGV. The CDR3 runs to 15 residues. The CDR3 is CASSLGWGNTDTQYF. The CDR3 nucleotides read TGTGCCAGCAGCTTAGGGTGGGGGAACACAGATACGCAGTATTTT.

This chain uses TRBV30 with TRBJ2-2; 10 nucleotides agree with TRBD1. The CDR3 sequence is 13 residues long. Looked up from germline, CDR1 is GTSNPN and CDR2 is SVGIG (reference sequence). V lost 6 bases to trimming and J lost 5 bases; unmatched junction nucleotides: 3. This chain's CDR3 is CACRQGATGELFF. In DNA, the CDR3 is TGTGCCTGCCGACAGGGGGCAACCGGGGAGCTGTTTTTT.

The rearrangement links TRBV29-1 to TRBJ2-7; D unresolved. This CDR3 region has 12 residues. With 4 bases removed from V and 4 bases from J, the gap between germline ends came to 11 bases. Germline assignment: CDR1 SQVTM and CDR2 ANQGSEA. CDR3 in DNA: TGCAGCGTTGGACAAACGGTGTACGAGCAGTACTTC. Its protein is CSVGQTVYEQYF.

V gene TRBV28 combines with J gene TRBJ1-5, with 9 bases matching TRBD1. There are 15 residues in the CDR3. The J segment lost 3 bases and the V segment lost 3 bases, leaving 3 bases of the junction unmatched. The V gene's germline CDR1 is MDHEN and CDR2 SYDVKM. CDR3 sequence reads: CASSLRTGVNQPQHF. For the CDR3, the DNA is TGTGCCAGCAGTTTGCGGACAGGGGTCAATCAGCCCCAGCATTTT.

This clone has a handful of counts. J is TRBJ2-7 and V is TRBV11-2; 12 nucleotides match TRBD1. Germline V gene data show CDR1 as SGHAT and CDR2 as FQNNGV. V shed 2 bases and J 5 bases; nucleotides not matched to a gene: 4. This CDR3 contains 15 residues. This CDR3 is CASSLLGTGGHEQYF. CDR3 DNA sequence: TGTGCCAGCAGCTTATTAGGGACAGGGGGCCACGAGCAGTACTTC.

The rearrangement links TRBV5-4 to TRBJ2-2; 9 positions agree with TRBD1. The ends lost 0 bases at V and 10 bases at J; junction bases unmatched: 7. The CDR3 runs to 15 residues. Germline values: CDR1 SGHNT, CDR2 YYREEE (reference sequence). In DNA, the CDR3 is TGTGCCAGCAGCTTGGGGACAGGGGAGTCCGAGGAGCTGTTTTTT. This encodes CASSLGTGESEELFF.

The J gene is TRBJ1-1, the V gene TRBV10-1, with D unresolved. V shed 2 bases and J shed 1 base, with 8 bases lying between them. CDR3 length equals 14 residues. Germline V lookup: CDR1 WNHNN, CDR2 SYGVQD (reference sequence). In DNA, the CDR3 is TGCGCCAGCAGTGAGACGCCGTGGAACACTGAAGCTTTCTTT. As protein: CASSETPWNTEAFF.

V and J are TRBV7-9 and TRBJ1-4; the D is unclear. With 5 bases removed from V and 7 bases from J, the gap between germline ends came to 23 bases. The germline gives CDR1 SEHNR, CDR2 FQNEAQ (reference sequence). The CDR3 runs to 17 residues. The CDR3: CASSPGPPGSRFEKLFF. DNA for the CDR3: TGTGCCAGCAGCCCTGGCCCCCCGGGAAGCCGTTTTGAAAAACTGTTTTTT. Full variable domain (remainder filled in from reference TRBV7-9 and TRBJ1-4): DTGVSQNPRHKITKRGQNVTFRCDPISEHNRLYWYRQTLGQGPEFLTYFQNEAQLEKSRLLSDRFSAERPKGSFSTLEIQRTEQGDSAMYLCASSPGPPGSRFEKLFFGSGTQLSVL.

V gene TRBV6-5 combines with J gene TRBJ1-2; 8 bases map to TRBD1. This CDR3 is 15 amino acids long. The V gene's germline CDR1 is MNHEY and CDR2 SVGAGI. V was clipped by 5 bases and J by 8 bases; unmatched bases: 13. The DNA for the CDR3 is TGTGCCAGCAGTCCCCACCAGGGGGCAGCGAGGGGCTACACCTTC. Translated, it gives CASSPHQGAARGYTF.